This TCR beta chain was recorded in a study of cytomegalovirus exposure and HLA in healthy donors. Whole-study findings and limits: Information on immune exposure was restricted to one variable (CMV serostatus). Researchers reported in a later analysis that a missense DCLRE1C variant was tied to TCR beta V- and J-gene trimming. Cytomegalovirus-associated status was assigned to approximately 160 TCR beta chains. Reports showed the classifier diagnosing cytomegalovirus status with high specificity and sensitivity.

Details on this clone: Its antigen is not identified.

PCR involved 60 Vbeta and 13 Jbeta primers. Repertoires were generated with immunoSEQ multiplex PCR, while TCRdb's copy carries only in-frame clones and drops some. The repertoire table contains roughly 46,000 clones. The CDR3 runs to 18 residues. CDR1 is KGHSH and CDR2 is LQKENI in the germline V gene. V gave up 2 bases and J gave up 3 bases, with 20 bases separating them. The origin of this receptor is a middle-aged woman in good health and CMV-seronegative. Sequenced: PBMCs. This sequence joins TRBV18 and TRBJ1-3; D possibly corresponds to TRBD1 (6 bases). The CDR3 loop reads CASSPSESGTIYGNTIYF. In DNA form, the CDR3 reads TGTGCCAGCTCACCATCGGAGTCCGGGACAATATATGGAAACACCATATATTTT. Full variable domain (missing parts from reference TRBV18 and TRBJ1-3): NAGVMQNPRHLVRRRGQEARLRCSPMKGHSHVYWYRQLPEEGLKFMVYLQKENIIDESGMPKERFSAEFPKEGPSILRIQQVVRGDSAAYFCASSPSESGTIYGNTIYFGEGSWLTVV.